The 11 T cell receptor beta chains listed next were all sequenced from one sample in a study of OX40 agonist ivuxolimab in advanced cancers. Measured with immunoSEQ multiplex PCR; TCRdb has only the in-frame clones, and not every one. The sample has fewer than 80,000 clones, about 85% seen once; the top ten hold under 4.5%. The sequenced sample was CD4+ or CD8+ T cells sorted from blood, obtained in a trial of the OX40 agonist ivuxolimab. Receptors originate from an adult with an advanced solid tumor such as melanoma, head and neck, liver or kidney cancer.

J is TRBJ2-1 and V is TRBV7-2; D may be TRBD2 (7 bases). The V gene's germline CDR1 is SGHTA and CDR2 FQGNSA. V dropped 6 bases and J dropped 9 bases, with 27 bases sitting between them. The CDR3 is 17 residues long. CDR3 sequence reads: CASSPRVSRGALGEQFF. The CDR3 region has the DNA TGTGCCAGCAGTCCCCGAGTGAGCCGGGGGGCCCTCGGTGAGCAGTTCTTC.

CDR3 in amino acids: CASRDAGGPGEQFF. The CDR3 coding sequence is TGTGCCAGCAGGGATGCGGGGGGGCCTGGTGAGCAGTTCTTC. The chain has TRBV11-3 and TRBJ2-1, with 9 bases that match TRBD2. V was clipped by 6 bases and J by 9 bases; unmatched bases: 9. The CDR3 loop spans 14 amino acids. In germline, CDR1 is SGHNT, CDR2 YENEEA.

This clone showed up just once. CDR3 sequence reads: CASSPRTSGRDNEQFF. The DNA for the CDR3 is TGTGCCAGCAGCCCTCGGACTAGCGGGAGGGACAATGAGCAGTTCTTC. The chain links TRBV14 to TRBJ2-1; 15 nucleotides line up with TRBD2. There are 16 residues in the CDR3. In germline, CDR1 is SGHDN, CDR2 FVKESK. V lost 4 bases, J lost 5 bases, and 3 bases stayed unmatched.

This chain connects TRBV28 to TRBJ2-7, with 10 bases aligning to TRBD1. V gave up 6 bases and J gave up 2 bases; unmatched junction bases: 7. The CDR3 sequence is 15 residues long. CDR1 and CDR2 from the germline V gene are MDHEN and SYDVKM. DNA of the CDR3: TGTGCCAGCAGACCTATGGGACAGGGGACCTACGAGCAGTACTTC. As protein: CASRPMGQGTYEQYF. The full variable domain, its missing parts supplied by reference TRBV28 and TRBJ2-7, is DVKVTQSSRYLVKRTGEKVFLECVQDMDHENMFWYRQDPGLGLRLIYFSYDVKMKEKGDIPEGYSVSREKKERFSLILESASTNQTSMYLCASRPMGQGTYEQYFGPGTRLTVT.

This clone was observed once. The chain combines TRBV13 with TRBJ2-2, with 8 bases fitting TRBD1. CDR1 is PRHDT, CDR2 FYEKMQ, per germline (reference sequence). The CDR3 length is 15 residues. The junction had 9 bases not matched to a gene; V was cut back by 7 bases and J by 5 bases. The CDR3 loop is CASTRTGWGTGELFF. The CDR3 coding sequence is TGTGCCAGCACCCGGACAGGGTGGGGTACCGGGGAGCTGTTTTTT.

The chain has TRBV5-4 and TRBJ2-5; 7 nucleotides match TRBD1. The trim removed 4 bases at V and 4 bases at J, leaving 4 bases unmatched. There are 13 residues in the CDR3. The V gene's germline CDR1 is SGHNT and CDR2 YYREEE (reference sequence). The CDR3 loop is CASSTTGSETQYF. The CDR3 region has the DNA TGTGCCAGCAGCACGACAGGGTCAGAGACCCAGTACTTC.

The V call is TRBV7-9, the J call TRBJ2-5; 8 bases line up with TRBD2. This CDR3 has 14 amino acids. V lost 5 bases, J lost 7 bases, and 9 bases stayed unmatched. The germline CDR1 and CDR2 sequences are SEHNR and FQNEAQ (reference sequence). The CDR3 region has the DNA TGTGCCAGCAGCCCCCGGGGTAGCGGGATGACCCAGTACTTC. This sequence encodes CASSPRGSGMTQYF.

The DNA of the CDR3 is TGTGCCAGCAGCCCAACTGAGCGGGGCACCTACGAGCAGTACTTC. This gives the protein CASSPTERGTYEQYF. The chain employs TRBV7-8 and TRBJ2-7; 7 nucleotides match TRBD2. Trimming removed 5 bases from V and 2 bases from J; junction bases left unmatched: 9. CDR3 length: 15 residues. Germline-derived CDR1 and CDR2 are SGHVS and FQNEAQ.

The chain is built from TRBV5-1 and TRBJ2-7; no firm D call. V was cut by 0 bases and J by 0 bases, with 10 bases left in between. There are 15 residues in the CDR3. Germline CDR1 and CDR2: SGHRS and YFSETQ. CDR3 DNA: TGCGCCAGCAGCTTGGGACTGTCGAGCTCCTACGAGCAGTACTTC. It yields the protein CASSLGLSSSYEQYF.

The chain has TRBV10-3 and TRBJ1-3; the match to TRBD1 covers 8 bases. CDR1 is ENHRY, CDR2 SYGVKD, per germline. This CDR3 is 17 amino acids long. V was clipped by 2 bases and J by 0 bases; unmatched bases: 6. CDR3 sequence reads: CAISERGDRSSGNTIYF. The CDR3 DNA is TGTGCCATCAGTGAGAGAGGGGACAGGAGCTCTGGAAACACCATATATTTT.

This rearrangement joins TRBV5-5 to TRBJ2-5, with 9 bases lining up with TRBD2. Losses at the gene ends were 5 bases for V and 0 bases for J; bases not matched to a gene: 5. Germline CDR1 is SGHKS and CDR2 is YYEKEE (reference sequence). The CDR3 spans 15 residues. In DNA form, the CDR3 reads TGTGCCAGCAGTACGGGACTAGCACACCAAGAGACCCAGTACTTC. As protein: CASSTGLAHQETQYF.